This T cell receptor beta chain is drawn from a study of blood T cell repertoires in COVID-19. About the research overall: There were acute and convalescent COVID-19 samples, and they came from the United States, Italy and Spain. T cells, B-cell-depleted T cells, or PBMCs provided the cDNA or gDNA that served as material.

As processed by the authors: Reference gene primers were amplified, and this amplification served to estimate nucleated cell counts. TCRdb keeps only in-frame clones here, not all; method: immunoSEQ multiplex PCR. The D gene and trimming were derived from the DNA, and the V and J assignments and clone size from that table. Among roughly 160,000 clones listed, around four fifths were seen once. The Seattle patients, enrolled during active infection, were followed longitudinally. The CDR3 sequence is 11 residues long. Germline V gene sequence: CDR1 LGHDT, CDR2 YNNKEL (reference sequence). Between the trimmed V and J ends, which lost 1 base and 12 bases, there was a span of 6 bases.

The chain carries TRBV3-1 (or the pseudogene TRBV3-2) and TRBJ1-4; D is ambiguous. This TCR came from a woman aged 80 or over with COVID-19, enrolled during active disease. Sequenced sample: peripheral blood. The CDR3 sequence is CASSQAGELFF. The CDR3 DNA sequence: TGTGCCAGCAGCCAAGCCGGTGAACTGTTTTTT.